This passage covers 20 T cell receptor beta chains from one sample sequenced in a study of cytomegalovirus exposure and HLA in healthy donors. The method was immunoSEQ multiplex PCR; TCRdb's version includes in-frame clones alone and lacks a portion of them. The sample yields some 69,000 clones, over 95% seen once. The sample was PBMCs. The receptors were sampled from a woman under 30 in good health and CMV-seropositive.

J is TRBJ2-3 and V is TRBV10-2, with D unclear. The ends were cut back, 0 bases at V and 2 bases at J, with 9 bases in the middle. Looked up from germline, CDR1 is WSHSY and CDR2 is SAAADI. The CDR3 loop spans 15 amino acids. CDR3 in DNA: TGCGCCAGCAGTGAGTCGACCAGACTCACAGATACGCAGTATTTT. This gives the protein CASSESTRLTDTQYF.

This clone was observed once. The gene calls are TRBV27 and TRBJ1-1; 8 bases are shared with TRBD1. In germline, CDR1 is MNHEY, CDR2 SMNVEV (reference sequence). The CDR3 has 16 residues. The junction had 11 bases not matched to a gene; V was cut back by 3 bases and J by 5 bases. CDR3 region: CASSFLSGQVGTEAFF. The CDR3 coding sequence is TGTGCCAGCAGTTTCTTATCGGGACAGGTGGGAACTGAAGCTTTCTTT.

This chain links TRBV7-9 with TRBJ2-3; D unresolved. The CDR3 has 12 residues. The V end was cut by 6 bases, the J end by 2 bases, with 6 bases between. Per germline, CDR1 SEHNR and CDR2 FQNEAQ (reference sequence). The CDR3 protein is CASRHITDTQYF. In DNA, the CDR3 is TGTGCCAGCAGACATATCACAGATACGCAGTATTTT.

CDR3 in amino acids: CASSWGQTSGANVLTF. The CDR3 coding sequence is TGCGCCAGCAGCTGGGGACAGACCTCTGGGGCCAACGTCCTGACTTTC. This chain uses TRBV5-1 with TRBJ2-6, with 7 bases identical to TRBD1. After removal of 3 bases from V and 0 bases from J, the junction contained 3 bases not matched to a gene. The CDR3 extends over 16 amino acids. The germline V gene encodes CDR1 SGHRS and CDR2 YFSETQ.

This chain connects TRBV27 to TRBJ2-1; 10 positions agree with TRBD1. J gave up 8 bases and V 2 bases, and 3 bases lay outside the gene matches. The V gene's germline CDR1 is MNHEY and CDR2 SMNVEV (reference sequence). This CDR3 region has 14 residues. Here the CDR3 DNA reads TGTGCCAGCAGTTTAGGGACAGGGGTCGATGAGCAGTTCTTC. It specifies CASSLGTGVDEQFF.

The rearrangement links TRBV30 to TRBJ2-3; 9 bases map to TRBD2. Germline assignment: CDR1 GTSNPN and CDR2 SVGIG (reference sequence). This CDR3 contains 15 residues. With 1 base clipped from V and 6 bases from J, the junction kept 8 bases outside the gene matches. As DNA, the CDR3 is TGTGCCTGGAGTGAGGTAGCGGGAGCATGGGATACGCAGTATTTT. Translating it yields CAWSEVAGAWDTQYF.

V is TRBV10-3 and J is TRBJ2-7; 10 bases match TRBD1. The CDR3 runs 15 residues. Looked up from germline, CDR1 is ENHRY and CDR2 is SYGVKD. Trimming took 2 bases from V and 5 from J; bases not matched to a gene: 6. The CDR3, as DNA: TGTGCCATCAGTGAGACGGACAGGGGGAAAGACGAGCAGTACTTC. Translated, it gives CAISETDRGKDEQYF.

The rearrangement links TRBV2 to TRBJ2-7; tentative D call: TRBD1 (6 bases). Trimming took 5 bases from V and 5 from J, leaving 10 bases between them. Per germline, CDR1 SNHLY and CDR2 FYNNEI. The CDR3 has 12 amino acids. The CDR3 coding sequence is TGTGCCAGCAGTCCTACAGGGCACGAGCAGTACTTC. This sequence encodes CASSPTGHEQYF.

This chain links TRBV4-3 with TRBJ2-1, with a possible D match to TRBD2 (5 bases). The CDR3 consists of 16 residues. Germline V CDR1 and CDR2: LGHNA, YSLEER. V was trimmed by 1 base and J by 1 base, leaving 11 bases between them. The CDR3 loop reads CASSQVGERSYNEQFF. CDR3 sequence (DNA): TGCGCCAGCAGCCAAGTCGGGGAAAGATCCTACAATGAGCAGTTCTTC.

The V gene is TRBV15, the J gene TRBJ2-2; D is uncertain. Germline V gives CDR1 LNHNV, CDR2 YYDKDF (reference sequence). Trimming cost V 2 bases and J 4 bases, with 5 bases left between them. This CDR3 contains 13 residues. Here the CDR3 DNA reads TGTGCCACCAGCAGAACTACCACCGGGGAGCTGTTTTTT. It specifies CATSRTTTGELFF.

The rearrangement uses TRBV7-2 and TRBJ1-5; 7 bases are shared with TRBD1. Germline V gene data show CDR1 as SGHTA and CDR2 as FQGNSA. CDR3 length: 16 residues. Trimming cost V 1 base and J 4 bases; bases outside gene matches: 7. CDR3 region: CASSLGPGDRNQPQHF. CDR3 bases: TGTGCCAGCAGCTTAGGGCCCGGGGACAGAAATCAGCCCCAGCATTTT.

This sequence joins TRBV5-4 and TRBJ2-7; 9 nucleotides align to TRBD2. The CDR3 is 16 residues long. CDR1 is SGHNT and CDR2 is YYREEE in the germline V gene (reference sequence). V was clipped by 0 bases and J by 5 bases; unmatched bases: 9. This chain's CDR3 is CASSLVPGLAGDEQYF. The CDR3 nucleotides read TGTGCCAGCAGCTTGGTTCCGGGACTAGCAGGGGACGAGCAGTACTTC.

Only one count was recorded for this clone. The V call is TRBV30, the J call TRBJ2-1; the D gene is possibly TRBD2 (7 bases). The CDR3 spans 15 residues. Germline CDR1 and CDR2: GTSNPN and SVGIG (reference sequence). Trimming pared 2 bases from V and 7 bases from J, leaving 18 bases between. The CDR3 sequence: CAWSRGGELGNEQFF. CDR3 in DNA: TGTGCCTGGAGTCGAGGGGGGGAGTTAGGTAATGAGCAGTTCTTC.

CDR3 DNA: TGTGCCAGCAGGGGACTAGGGGGCGAGCAGTACTTC. Its translation: CASRGLGGEQYF. The rearrangement links TRBV6-5 to TRBJ2-7, with TRBD2 identical over 8 bases. CDR3 length equals 12 residues. Trimming took 6 bases from V and 6 from J; bases not matched to a gene: 4. Germline loops: CDR1 MNHEY, CDR2 SVGAGI.

The chain has TRBV5-6 and TRBJ2-1; TRBD2 matches at 10 bases. The CDR3 sequence is 17 residues long. J lost 0 bases, V lost 5 bases, and 8 bases had no gene match. From germline, CDR1 is SGHDT and CDR2 YYEEEE. DNA of the CDR3: TGTGCCAGCAGACTTATAGCGGGAGGAGGCTCCTACAATGAGCAGTTCTTC. The encoded protein is CASRLIAGGGSYNEQFF.

The chain couples TRBV28 to TRBJ1-1, with 9 bases identical to TRBD1. CDR3 length equals 14 residues. After removal of 2 bases from V and 10 bases from J, the junction contained 8 bases not matched to a gene. Germline V gene sequence: CDR1 MDHEN, CDR2 SYDVKM. The CDR3 reads CASSLGGTGRGAFF. CDR3 nucleotide sequence: TGTGCCAGCAGTTTAGGCGGGACAGGGAGGGGAGCTTTCTTT.

CDR3 DNA: TGCGCCAGCAGCCCCGGACAGGGGGGTTCCGAGCAGTACTTC. Translated: CASSPGQGGSEQYF. The genes are TRBV5-1 and TRBJ2-7; 10 bases are shared with TRBD1. Losses at the gene ends were 4 bases for V and 6 bases for J; bases not matched to a gene: 7. CDR1 is SGHRS, CDR2 YFSETQ, per germline. The CDR3 sequence is 14 residues long.

The J gene is TRBJ1-2, the V gene TRBV11-2; 8 bases align to TRBD1. The CDR3 loop spans 12 amino acids. The V segment lost 2 bases and the J segment 7 bases; nucleotides outside the gene matches: 0. Germline V gene lookup returns CDR1 SGHAT and CDR2 FQNNGV. Written as DNA, the CDR3 is TGTGCCAGCAGCTTACAGGGGGCTGGCTACACCTTC. Its protein is CASSLQGAGYTF.

This clone appeared a single time. The V and J genes are TRBV4-2 and TRBJ1-4; 8 bases agree with TRBD1. Germline V gives CDR1 LGHNA, CDR2 YNFKEQ. The length of the CDR3 is 16 residues. V dropped 1 base and J dropped 6; count of bases not matched to a gene: 7. CDR3: CASSQASGGADEKLFF. CDR3 bases: TGTGCCAGCAGCCAAGCCTCAGGGGGCGCAGATGAAAAACTGTTTTTT.

The chain links TRBV19 to TRBJ1-1, with D perhaps TRBD1 (5 bases). Germline values: CDR1 LNHDA, CDR2 SQIVND (reference sequence). The CDR3 sequence is 14 residues long. With 6 bases removed from V and 2 bases from J, the gap between germline ends came to 13 bases. CDR3 loop: CASRTRGTNTEAFF. The CDR3 DNA reads TGTGCCAGTAGAACAAGGGGAACTAACACTGAAGCTTTCTTT.